These 21 T cell receptor beta chains came from one sample sequenced in a study of CD8+CD57+ T cells in acquired aplastic anemia. Both TCR beta VDJ combination and CDR3 sequence profiling were carried out. Genomic DNA was the template for this profiling. TCRdb analysed the reads with MiXCR anew, one entry per CDR3 protein. The sample consists of around 230,000 distinct CDR3 sequences, 61% of them appearing once. Sequences were obtained from sorted CD4+, CD8+, or CD8+CD57+ T cells (not recorded which) from PBMCs. All receptors come from a human donor in good health.

A remark on this clonotype: This could be a read error, since a much larger clone is one nucleotide away. The rearrangement uses TRBV6-6 and TRBJ2-7; D not certain. The V gene's germline CDR1 is MNHNY and CDR2 SVGAGI (reference sequence). The CDR3 is 14 amino acids. As DNA, the CDR3 is TGTGCCGGCAGTCCATTGGGTGAGCTCCACGAGCAGTACTTC. Amino acids: CAGSPLGELHEQYF.

This rearrangement joins TRBV7-3 to TRBJ1-1; D not resolved. Per germline, CDR1 SGHTA and CDR2 FQGTGA. Trimming pared 5 bases from V and 1 base from J, leaving 8 bases between. This CDR3 has 13 residues. CDR3 DNA sequence: TGTGCCAGCAGCGTACATCAGAACACTGAAGCTTTCTTT. Protein product: CASSVHQNTEAFF.

The chain links TRBV14 to TRBJ2-7; tentatively, D is TRBD2 (6 bases). This CDR3 is built from 15 residues. The germline V gene has CDR1 SGHDN and CDR2 FVKESK. Trimming took 4 bases from V and 6 from J, leaving 19 bases between them. Written as DNA, the CDR3 is TGTGCCAGCAGCCTATCCGGGACTCTGGGCGCCGAGCAGTACTTC. As protein: CASSLSGTLGAEQYF.

This clonotype was detected ten times or more. The genes are TRBV6-4 and TRBJ2-3, with 11 bases lining up with TRBD2. CDR1 is MRHNA, CDR2 SNTAGT, per germline. The V segment lost 2 bases and the J segment 2 bases; nucleotides outside the gene matches: 3. CDR3 length equals 16 residues. The CDR3 DNA is TGTGCCAGCAGTGACACTAGCGGGAGTTTCACAGATACGCAGTATTTT. As protein: CASSDTSGSFTDTQYF.

The V gene is TRBV3-1, the J gene TRBJ1-2, with D unresolved. The CDR3 loop spans 13 amino acids. Trimming stripped 4 bases from V and 6 bases from J, with 12 bases between. Germline V gene lookup returns CDR1 LGHDT and CDR2 YNNKEL (reference sequence). The CDR3 sequence is CASSPPGLDGYTF. The CDR3 DNA follows: TGTGCCAGCAGCCCGCCTGGCTTGGATGGCTACACCTTC.

The chain uses TRBV10-3 and TRBJ2-7, with a tentative D call TRBD2 (6 bases). The CDR3 loop spans 12 amino acids. Germline CDR1 is ENHRY and CDR2 is SYGVKD. The germline V and J ends were trimmed by 4 bases and 9 bases, with 13 bases remaining between them. CDR3 in DNA: TGTGCCATCAGTGGGGGGGAAGGCGCGCAGTACTTC. It encodes CAISGGEGAQYF.

Many counts were recorded for this clonotype. The chain combines TRBV27 with TRBJ2-7, with D unresolved. The CDR3 extends over 12 amino acids. Germline CDR1 reads MNHEY; CDR2 reads SMNVEV (reference sequence). The germline V and J ends were trimmed by 5 bases and 7 bases, with 12 bases remaining between them. CDR3 nucleotide sequence: TGTGCCAGCAGTCCCGGGTCCGAAGAGCAGTACTTC. Translation: CASSPGSEEQYF.

This chain joins TRBV7-9 and TRBJ2-7, with 7 bases that match TRBD1. The V and J ends lost 6 bases and 9 bases, in that order; junction bases with no gene match: 23. CDR1 and CDR2 from the germline V gene are SEHNR and FQNEAQ (reference sequence). The CDR3 has 17 residues. The CDR3: CASSVGQKRQFNRGQYF. The DNA for the CDR3 is TGTGCCAGCAGTGTGGGACAGAAACGGCAATTTAATCGAGGGCAGTACTTC.

Ten or more counts support this clonotype. The chain is built from TRBV9 and TRBJ2-3; D call uncertain. The CDR3 contains 15 residues. Germline-derived CDR1 and CDR2 are SGDLS and YYNGEE. V shed 0 bases and J shed 0 bases, with 8 bases lying between them. The CDR3 spells CASSVGFSSTDTQYF. The CDR3 nucleotides are TGTGCCAGCAGCGTAGGATTCTCTAGCACAGATACGCAGTATTTT.

This clonotype was seen more than once but under ten times. The chain couples TRBV5-1 to TRBJ2-5; 9 positions match TRBD1. The CDR3 consists of 14 residues. CDR1 is SGHRS and CDR2 is YFSETQ in the germline V gene. The V gene end was trimmed by 6 bases and the J gene end by 5 bases; junction bases not matched to a gene: 8. CDR3 coding DNA: TGCGCCAGCAAAGGACAGGGGCCGGGGGAGACCCAGTACTTC. Encoded protein: CASKGQGPGETQYF.

The chain is built from TRBV29-1 and TRBJ2-7; 7 bases are shared with TRBD1. Looked up from germline, CDR1 is SQVTM and CDR2 is ANQGSEA. The CDR3 length is 14 residues. J gave up 2 bases and V 1 base, and 5 bases lay outside the gene matches. This CDR3 is CSVEVPGQTYEQYF. The CDR3, as DNA: TGCAGCGTTGAAGTTCCGGGACAGACCTACGAGCAGTACTTC.

The rearrangement links TRBV20-1 to TRBJ2-5, with 12 bases lining up with TRBD1. Germline CDR1 is DFQATT and CDR2 is SNEGSKA (reference sequence). The CDR3 has 14 residues. CDR3 DNA sequence: TGCAGCGCGGGACAGGGGGCTCTGTGGGAGACCCAGTACTTC. Protein sequence: CSAGQGALWETQYF.

J is TRBJ2-1 and V is TRBV12-3 or TRBV12-4; D may be TRBD1 (6 bases). V dropped 6 bases and J dropped 4 bases, with 19 bases sitting between them. CDR3 length equals 16 residues. CDR3 nucleotides: TGTGCCAGCAGGTCCCTCACAGGGATGCCTTACAATGAGCAGTTCTTC. It yields the protein CASRSLTGMPYNEQFF.

Comments on this clonotype: One end of the junction fails to match germline, which may point to a read error. The chain couples TRBV24-1 to TRBJ2-2, with 7 nucleotides matching TRBD1. Germline V CDR1 and CDR2: KGHDR, SFDVKD. The CDR3 has 15 amino acids. The CDR3 region has the DNA TGTGCCACCAGTGATTCGGGACAGCACACCAGGGAGCTGTTTTTT. This sequence encodes CATSDSGQHTRELFF.

This clonotype has only one observation. This sequence joins TRBV7-9 and TRBJ2-7; D not certain. Germline V gives CDR1 SEHNR, CDR2 FQNEAQ (reference sequence). V lost 5 bases to trimming and J lost 6 bases, with 8 bases between them. CDR3 size: 11 residues. DNA of the CDR3: TGTGCCAGCAGCCCCCTGTTCGAGCAGTACTTC. It translates to CASSPLFEQYF. Looking up the rest from reference TRBV7-9 and TRBJ2-7 gives the full variable domain: DTGVSQNPRHKITKRGQNVTFRCDPISEHNRLYWYRQTLGQGPEFLTYFQNEAQLEKSRLLSDRFSAERPKGSFSTLEIQRTEQGDSAMYLCASSPLFEQYFGPGTRLTVT.

This clonotype was counted many times. The V and J genes are TRBV7-6 and TRBJ2-7; D remains ambiguous. The CDR3 sequence is 14 residues long. V gave up 2 bases and J gave up 5 bases, with 13 bases separating them. Germline V lookup: CDR1 SGHVS, CDR2 FNYEAQ. The CDR3 region is CASSLFGGLDEQYF. CDR3 nucleotides: TGTGCCAGCAGCTTATTTGGCGGTCTGGACGAGCAGTACTTC.

The chain couples TRBV5-5 to TRBJ2-5, with D maybe TRBD2 (5 bases). The V end was cut by 4 bases, the J end by 7 bases, with 14 bases between. CDR3 length: 13 amino acids. CDR1 and CDR2 (germline): SGHKS, YYEKEE (reference sequence). CDR3 nucleotide sequence: TGTGCCAGCAGCAACGACGGTGCGGGGACCCAGTACTTC. Residues: CASSNDGAGTQYF.

The DNA of the CDR3 is TGTGCCAGCAGATCCCTAGGACAGGGCGGTAATGAAAAACTGTTTTTT. This sequence encodes CASRSLGQGGNEKLFF. The chain joins TRBV7-8 to TRBJ1-4; 8 nucleotides line up with TRBD1. This CDR3 is 16 amino acids long. Per germline, CDR1 SGHVS and CDR2 FQNEAQ. J lost 4 bases, V lost 6 bases, and 10 bases had no gene match.

The rearrangement uses TRBV6-5 and TRBJ1-1; no firm D call. Germline CDR1 MNHEY, CDR2 SVGAGI. The CDR3 runs 17 residues. V was shortened by 0 bases and J by 0 bases, with 14 bases between the two germline ends. CDR3 region: CASSYSLIQTMNTEAFF. The CDR3 coding sequence is TGTGCCAGCAGTTACTCGCTAATCCAGACTATGAACACTGAAGCTTTCTTT.

The chain couples TRBV10-3 to TRBJ1-1; D is unresolved. The CDR3 is made up of 12 amino acids. Between the trimmed V and J ends, which lost 6 bases and 5 bases, there was a span of 10 bases. Germline loops: CDR1 ENHRY, CDR2 SYGVKD. CDR3 in DNA: TGTGCCATCAGCGATGAGGTAACTGAAGCTTTCTTT. Translating gives CAISDEVTEAFF.

The chain employs TRBV15 and TRBJ2-3; possibly TRBD2 for D (6 bases). CDR1 is LNHNV, CDR2 YYDKDF, per germline (reference sequence). V was trimmed by 6 bases and J by 5 bases, leaving 15 bases between them. This CDR3 comprises 14 residues. The CDR3 here is CATRGGGVEDTQYF. CDR3 DNA sequence: TGTGCCACCAGAGGAGGAGGGGTAGAAGATACGCAGTATTTT.